The 8 T cell receptor beta chains presented below share a single source sample, sequenced in a study of cytomegalovirus exposure and HLA in healthy donors. The PCR was carried out with 60 Vbeta primers and 13 Jbeta primers. The method was immunoSEQ multiplex PCR; TCRdb's version includes in-frame clones alone and lacks a portion of them. Here the sample spans roughly 200,000 clones, more than 60% being singletons. The sequenced material came from PBMCs. These receptors were collected from a woman aged 55-69 years in good health and CMV-seropositive.

The rearrangement links TRBV4-2 to TRBJ2-3, with TRBD2 identical over 8 bases. Trimming at V came to 4 bases and at J to 6 bases, leaving 12 bases not matched to a gene. The CDR3 spans 16 residues. Germline V gene sequence: CDR1 LGHNA, CDR2 YNFKEQ. Here the CDR3 DNA reads TGTGCCAGCAGCCCGACGGTCGTAGCGGGAAGGGATACGCAGTATTTT. Protein: CASSPTVVAGRDTQYF.

This clone was seen only a few times. This chain joins TRBV5-5 and TRBJ1-2; possibly TRBD1 for D (5 bases). V was pared by 3 bases and J by 3 bases, with 15 bases between. Per germline, CDR1 SGHKS and CDR2 YYEKEE (reference sequence). The CDR3 runs to 15 residues. Here the CDR3 DNA reads TGTGCCAGCAGCTCCGCCGGGACTGATTACTATGGCTACACCTTC. Protein product: CASSSAGTDYYGYTF.

Only a few counts were recorded for this clone. The rearrangement links TRBV6-1 to TRBJ2-3; the match to TRBD2 covers 11 bases. This CDR3 has 17 residues. Germline lookup yields CDR1 MNHNS and CDR2 SASEGT. With V trimmed by 3 bases and J by 3 bases, 8 bases remained unmatched. As DNA, the CDR3 is TGTGCCAGCAGTGAGGTAGCGGGAGGGGGATGGACAGATACGCAGTATTTT. Amino acids: CASSEVAGGGWTDTQYF.

V is TRBV6-1 and J is TRBJ2-3; 10 bases fit TRBD2. The V segment lost 1 base and the J segment 5 bases; nucleotides outside the gene matches: 6. The CDR3 consists of 16 residues. The germline V gene has CDR1 MNHNS and CDR2 SASEGT. The CDR3 loop is CASSEGLAGFLDTQYF. CDR3 nucleotides: TGTGCCAGCAGTGAAGGACTAGCGGGTTTTTTAGATACGCAGTATTTT.

This clone was observed a handful of times. The genes are TRBV30 and TRBJ1-4; 9 bases map to TRBD1. The trim removed 4 bases at V and 9 bases at J, leaving 3 bases unmatched. The CDR3 spans 12 residues. Germline V gene data show CDR1 as GTSNPN and CDR2 as SVGIG (reference sequence). CDR3 in DNA: TGTGCCTGGAACAGGGGGCAAAAAAAACTGTTTTTT. This translates into CAWNRGQKKLFF. The whole variable domain, filled in from reference TRBV30 and TRBJ1-4, reads SQTIHQWPATLVQPVGSPLSLECTVEGTSNPNLYWYRQAAGRGLQLLFYSVGIGQISSEVPQNLSASRPQDRQFILSSKKLLLSDSGFYLCAWNRGQKKLFFGSGTQLSVL.

This chain connects TRBV7-9 to TRBJ2-2; the D gene is possibly TRBD2 (5 bases). This CDR3 spans 14 amino acids. The V end was cut by 2 bases, the J end by 6 bases, with 10 bases between. Germline CDR1 SEHNR, CDR2 FQNEAQ (reference sequence). The CDR3 DNA follows: TGTGCCAGCAGCTTAATGGCGGGTTCCGGGGAGCTGTTTTTT. Residues: CASSLMAGSGELFF.

The table lists this clone with a few counts. V gene TRBV11-3 combines with J gene TRBJ2-5; D not resolved. V was trimmed by 5 bases and J by 3 bases, leaving 10 bases between them. Germline-derived CDR1 and CDR2 are SGHNT and YENEEA. CDR3 size: 13 residues. The CDR3 protein is CASSRGAEETQYF. The CDR3 region has the DNA TGTGCCAGCAGCCGAGGAGCTGAAGAGACCCAGTACTTC.

This chain joins TRBV18 and TRBJ2-1; D is uncertain. Germline lookup yields CDR1 KGHSH and CDR2 LQKENI. This CDR3 contains 12 residues. Between the trimmed V and J ends, which lost 5 bases and 6 bases, there was a span of 8 bases. This CDR3 is CASSEVVNEQFF. The DNA for the CDR3 is TGTGCCAGCTCAGAGGTGGTCAATGAGCAGTTCTTC.